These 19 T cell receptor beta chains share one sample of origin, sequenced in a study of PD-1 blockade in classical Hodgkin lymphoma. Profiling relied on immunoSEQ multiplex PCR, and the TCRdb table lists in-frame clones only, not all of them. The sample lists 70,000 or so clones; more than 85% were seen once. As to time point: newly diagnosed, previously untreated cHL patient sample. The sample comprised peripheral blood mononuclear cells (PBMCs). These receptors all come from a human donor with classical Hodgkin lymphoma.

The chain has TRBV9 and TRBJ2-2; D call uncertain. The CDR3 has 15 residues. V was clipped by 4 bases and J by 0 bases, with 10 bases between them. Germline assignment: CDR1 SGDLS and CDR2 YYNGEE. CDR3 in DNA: TGTGCCAGCAGCTCACTATTAGCGAACACCGGGGAGCTGTTTTTT. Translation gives CASSSLLANTGELFF.

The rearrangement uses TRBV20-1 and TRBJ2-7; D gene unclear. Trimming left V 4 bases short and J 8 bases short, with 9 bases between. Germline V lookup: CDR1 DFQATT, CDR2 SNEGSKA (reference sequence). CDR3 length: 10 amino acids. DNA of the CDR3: TGCAGTGCTAATACTCCAAAGCAGTACTTC. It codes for CSANTPKQYF.

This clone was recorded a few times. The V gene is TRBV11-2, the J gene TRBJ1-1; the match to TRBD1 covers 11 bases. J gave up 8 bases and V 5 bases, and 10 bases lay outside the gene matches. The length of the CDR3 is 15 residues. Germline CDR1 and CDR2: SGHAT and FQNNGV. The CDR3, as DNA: TGTGCCAGCAGCCTAGGGCGGGGACAGGGGGAAGAAGCTTTCTTT. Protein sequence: CASSLGRGQGEEAFF.

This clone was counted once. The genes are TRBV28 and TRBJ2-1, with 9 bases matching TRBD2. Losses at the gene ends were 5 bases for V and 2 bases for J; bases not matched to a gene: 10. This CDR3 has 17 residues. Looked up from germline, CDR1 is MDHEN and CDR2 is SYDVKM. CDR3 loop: CASSPRSLAGTYNEQFF. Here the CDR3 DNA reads TGTGCCAGCAGTCCCCGATCCCTAGCGGGGACCTACAATGAGCAGTTCTTC.

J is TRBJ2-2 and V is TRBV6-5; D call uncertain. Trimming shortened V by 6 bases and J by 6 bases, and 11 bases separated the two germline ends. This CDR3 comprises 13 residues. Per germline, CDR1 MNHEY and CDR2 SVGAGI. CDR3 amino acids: CASSLVLAGELFF. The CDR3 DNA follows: TGTGCCAGCAGCCTCGTTCTCGCCGGGGAGCTGTTTTTT.

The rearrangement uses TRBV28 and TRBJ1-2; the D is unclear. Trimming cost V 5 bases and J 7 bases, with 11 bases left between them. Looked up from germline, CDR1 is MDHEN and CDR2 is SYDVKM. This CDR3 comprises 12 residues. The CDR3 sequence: CASSPGGGGYTF. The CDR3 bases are TGTGCCAGCAGTCCGGGAGGAGGTGGCTACACCTTC.

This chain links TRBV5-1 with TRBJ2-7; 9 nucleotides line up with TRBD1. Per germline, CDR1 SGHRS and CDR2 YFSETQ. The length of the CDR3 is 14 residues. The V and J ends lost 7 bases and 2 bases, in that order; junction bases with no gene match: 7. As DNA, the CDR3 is TGCGCCAGCGGCTCGACAGGGGGGACCTACGAGCAGTACTTC. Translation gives CASGSTGGTYEQYF.

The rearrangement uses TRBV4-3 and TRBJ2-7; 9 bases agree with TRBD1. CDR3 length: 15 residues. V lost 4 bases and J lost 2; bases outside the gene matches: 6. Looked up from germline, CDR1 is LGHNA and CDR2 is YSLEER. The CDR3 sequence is CASSLSGTGPYEQYF. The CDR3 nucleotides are TGCGCCAGCAGCCTTTCCGGGACAGGGCCCTACGAGCAGTACTTC.

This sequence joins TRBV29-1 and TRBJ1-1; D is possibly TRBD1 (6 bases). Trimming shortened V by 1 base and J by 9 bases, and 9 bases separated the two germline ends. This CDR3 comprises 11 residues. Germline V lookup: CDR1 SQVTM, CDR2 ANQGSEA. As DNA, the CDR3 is TGCAGCGTTGAAGGGACAGCCAAAGCTTTCTTT. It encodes CSVEGTAKAFF.

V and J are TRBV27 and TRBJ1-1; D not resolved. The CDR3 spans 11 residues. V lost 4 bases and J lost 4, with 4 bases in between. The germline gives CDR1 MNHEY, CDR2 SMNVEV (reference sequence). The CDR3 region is CASSSFTEAFF. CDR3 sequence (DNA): TGTGCCAGCAGTTCGTTCACTGAAGCTTTCTTT.

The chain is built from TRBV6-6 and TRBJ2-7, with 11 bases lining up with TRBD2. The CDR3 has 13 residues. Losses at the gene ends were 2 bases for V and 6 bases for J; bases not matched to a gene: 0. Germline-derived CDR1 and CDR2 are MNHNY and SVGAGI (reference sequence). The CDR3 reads CASSYGTSGEQYF. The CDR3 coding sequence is TGTGCCAGCAGTTACGGGACTAGCGGCGAGCAGTACTTC.

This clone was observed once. CDR3 sequence reads: CASTPSRDRGHSPLHF. Here the CDR3 DNA reads TGTGCCAGTACCCCCTCGCGGGATAGGGGGCATTCACCCCTCCACTTT. The rearrangement uses TRBV19 and TRBJ1-6, with 7 bases lining up with TRBD1. There are 16 residues in the CDR3. The V and J ends lost 7 bases and 8 bases, in that order; junction bases with no gene match: 14. Per germline, CDR1 LNHDA and CDR2 SQIVND (reference sequence). The complete variable domain, with remaining parts taken from reference TRBV19 and TRBJ1-6, reads DGGITQSPKYLFRKEGQNVTLSCEQNLNHDAMYWYRQDPGQGLRLIYYSQIVNDFQKGDIAEGYSVSREKKESFPLTVTSAQKNPTAFYLCASTPSRDRGHSPLHFGNGTRLTVT.

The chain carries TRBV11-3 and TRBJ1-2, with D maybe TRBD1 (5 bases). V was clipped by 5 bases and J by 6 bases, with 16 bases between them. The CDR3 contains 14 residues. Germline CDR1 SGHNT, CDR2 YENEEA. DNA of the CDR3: TGTGCCAGCAGCCCCAGGGCCCCAGCAGATGGCTACACCTTC. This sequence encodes CASSPRAPADGYTF.

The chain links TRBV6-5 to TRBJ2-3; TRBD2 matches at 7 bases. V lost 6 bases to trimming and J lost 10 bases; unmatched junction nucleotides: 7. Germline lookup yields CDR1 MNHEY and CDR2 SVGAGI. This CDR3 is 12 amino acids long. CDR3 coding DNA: TGTGCCAGCAGGACTAGCTCCTCTGCGCAGTATTTT. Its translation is CASRTSSSAQYF.

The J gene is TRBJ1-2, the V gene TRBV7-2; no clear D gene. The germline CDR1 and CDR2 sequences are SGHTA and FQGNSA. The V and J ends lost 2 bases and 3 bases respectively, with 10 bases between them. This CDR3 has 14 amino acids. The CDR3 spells CASSLSPGYYGYTF. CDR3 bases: TGTGCCAGCAGCTTATCTCCGGGCTACTATGGCTACACCTTC. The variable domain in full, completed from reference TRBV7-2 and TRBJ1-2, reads GAGVSQSPSNKVTEKGKDVELRCDPISGHTALYWYRQSLGQGLEFLIYFQGNSAPDKSGLPSDRFSAERTGGSVSTLTIQRTQQEDSAVYLCASSLSPGYYGYTFGSGTRLTVV.

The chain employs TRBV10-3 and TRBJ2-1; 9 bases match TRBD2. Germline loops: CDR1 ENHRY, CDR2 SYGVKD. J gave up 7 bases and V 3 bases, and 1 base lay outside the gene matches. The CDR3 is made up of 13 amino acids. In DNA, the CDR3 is TGTGCCATCAGTGAAGCGGGGGGTAATGAGCAGTTCTTC. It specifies CAISEAGGNEQFF.

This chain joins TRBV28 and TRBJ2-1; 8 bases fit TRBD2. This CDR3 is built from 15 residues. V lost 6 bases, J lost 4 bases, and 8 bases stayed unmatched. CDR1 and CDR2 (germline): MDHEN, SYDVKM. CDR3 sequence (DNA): TGTGCCAGCAGGGGAGCGGGAGTAACATACAATGAGCAGTTCTTC. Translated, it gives CASRGAGVTYNEQFF.

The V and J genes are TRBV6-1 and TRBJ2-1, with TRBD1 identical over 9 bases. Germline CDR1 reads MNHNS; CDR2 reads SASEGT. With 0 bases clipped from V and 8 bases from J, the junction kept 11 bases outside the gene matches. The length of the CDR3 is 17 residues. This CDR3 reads CASSEAFGQGMWDEQFF. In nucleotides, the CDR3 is TGTGCCAGCAGTGAAGCGTTTGGACAGGGGATGTGGGATGAGCAGTTCTTC.

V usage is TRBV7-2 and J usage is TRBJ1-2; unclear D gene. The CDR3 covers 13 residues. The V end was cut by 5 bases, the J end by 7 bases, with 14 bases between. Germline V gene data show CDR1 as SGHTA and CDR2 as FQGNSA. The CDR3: CASSPSGSSGYTF. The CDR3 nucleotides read TGTGCCAGCAGCCCGAGTGGGAGTTCTGGCTACACCTTC.